This TCR beta chain was recorded in a study of cytomegalovirus exposure and HLA in healthy donors. Study overall: Out of 398 genotyped donors, roughly 78% belonged to the Caucasian-associated ancestry cluster.

Trimming stripped 5 bases from V and 6 bases from J, with 14 bases between. The germline gives CDR1 PRHDT, CDR2 FYEKMQ (reference sequence). The CDR3 sequence is 13 residues long. Of note for this clone: What it recognizes is unknown.

Broader study findings: Per a prior analysis, the majority of TCR beta V segments were productive roughly 87% or roughly 30% of the time. Equally common other TCR beta chains were less clonally expanded than HLA-associated ones, a later analysis found. V- and J-gene trimming in TCR beta was tied to a missense DCLRE1C variant by an analysis performed later.

The PCR was carried out with 60 Vbeta primers and 13 Jbeta primers. TCRdb keeps only in-frame clones here, not all; method: immunoSEQ multiplex PCR. The sample contains under 200,000 clones, approximately 86% of which appear only once. The V gene is TRBV13, the J gene TRBJ2-7, with D possibly being TRBD2 (5 bases). The sequence derives from a woman aged 18-29 years in good health and CMV-seronegative. Source material: PBMCs. The CDR3: CASSNGFGLEQYF. The CDR3 coding sequence is TGTGCCAGCAGCAACGGGTTTGGACTCGAGCAGTACTTC.